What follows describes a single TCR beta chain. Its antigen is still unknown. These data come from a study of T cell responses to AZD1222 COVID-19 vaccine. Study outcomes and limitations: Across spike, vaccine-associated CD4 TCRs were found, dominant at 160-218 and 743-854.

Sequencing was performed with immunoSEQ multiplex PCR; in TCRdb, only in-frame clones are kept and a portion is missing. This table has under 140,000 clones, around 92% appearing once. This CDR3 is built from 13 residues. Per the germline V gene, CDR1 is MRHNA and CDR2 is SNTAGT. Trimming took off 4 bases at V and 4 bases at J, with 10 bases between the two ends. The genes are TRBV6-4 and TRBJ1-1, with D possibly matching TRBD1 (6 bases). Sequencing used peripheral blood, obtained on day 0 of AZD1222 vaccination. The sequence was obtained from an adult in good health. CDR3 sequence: CASSVQGGTEAFF. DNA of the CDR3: TGTGCCAGCAGTGTACAGGGTGGCACTGAAGCTTTCTTT.